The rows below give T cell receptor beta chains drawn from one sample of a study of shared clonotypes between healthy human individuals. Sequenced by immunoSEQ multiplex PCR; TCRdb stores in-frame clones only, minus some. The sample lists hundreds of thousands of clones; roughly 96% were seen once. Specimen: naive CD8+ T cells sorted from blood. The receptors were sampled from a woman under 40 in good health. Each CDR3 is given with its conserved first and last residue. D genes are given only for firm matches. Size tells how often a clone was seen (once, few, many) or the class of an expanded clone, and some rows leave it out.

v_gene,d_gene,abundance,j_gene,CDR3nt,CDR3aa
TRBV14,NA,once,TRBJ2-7,TGTGCCAGCAGCCGATTCGGGTTCGGGAACCTAAATTCCTACGAGCAGTACTTC,CASSRFGFGNLNSYEQYF
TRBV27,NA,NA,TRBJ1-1,TGTGCCAGCAGTTTAATTTTCCAGAGGGCTGAAGCTTTCTTT,CASSLIFQRAEAFF
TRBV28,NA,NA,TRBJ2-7,TGTGCCATTTCAGGACCGAACTACGAGCAGTACTTC,CAISGPNYEQYF
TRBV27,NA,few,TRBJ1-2,TGTGCCAGCAGGAGAGTCGCTGACGATAACTATGGCTACACCTTC,CASRRVADDNYGYTF
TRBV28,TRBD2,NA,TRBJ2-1,TGTGCCAGCAGCCACGGTATAGCGGGAGGGCCCTCCTACAATGAGCAGTTCTTC,CASSHGIAGGPSYNEQFF
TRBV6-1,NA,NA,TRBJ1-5,TGTGCCAGCAAAGGCGACAGAGATAGCAATCAGCCCCAGCATTTT,CASKGDRDSNQPQHF
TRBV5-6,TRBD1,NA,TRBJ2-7,TGTGCCAGCAGCTTCCCGGGACAGGGAACCCCTACGAGAGAGCAGTACTTC,CASSFPGQGTPTREQYF
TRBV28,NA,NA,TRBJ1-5,TGTGCCAGCTCGGGAACAGGGAGCAATCAGCCCCAGCATTTT,CASSGTGSNQPQHF
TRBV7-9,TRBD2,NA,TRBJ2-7,TGTGCCAGCAGCTGGGGGACTAGCGGGAGCAGAGCCTACGAGCAGTACTTC,CASSWGTSGSRAYEQYF
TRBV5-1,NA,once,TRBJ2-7,TGCGCCAGCAGCTTGGCCGTCTCCTACGAGCAGTACTTC,CASSLAVSYEQYF
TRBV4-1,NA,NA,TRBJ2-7,TGCGCCAGCAGCCAAGAAGGGACCTTTCCCTACGAGCAGTACTTC,CASSQEGTFPYEQYF
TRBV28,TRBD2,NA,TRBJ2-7,TGTGCCAGCAGTTTGCTAGCGGATTACTACGAGCAGTACTTC,CASSLLADYYEQYF
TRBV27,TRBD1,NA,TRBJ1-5,TGTGCCAGCAGTCCCTCGACAGGGGAGGTTGGCCAGCCCCAGCATTTT,CASSPSTGEVGQPQHF
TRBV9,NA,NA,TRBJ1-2,TGTGCCAGCAGCGTAGAGGGTATTGTAGACTATGGCTACACCTTC,CASSVEGIVDYGYTF
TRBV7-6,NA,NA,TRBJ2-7,TGTGCCAGCAGCTCGAAGGCATCCGAGCAGTACTTC,CASSSKASEQYF
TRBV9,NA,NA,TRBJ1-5,TGTGCCAGCAGCGAGGGCGGGGGAACTCAGCAGCCCCAGCATTTT,CASSEGGGTQQPQHF
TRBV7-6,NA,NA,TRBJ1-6,TGTGCCAGCAGCTTAGCGTCCGGTTCACCCCTCCACTTT,CASSLASGSPLHF
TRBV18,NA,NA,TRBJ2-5,TGTGCCAGCTCACCACCTTCAGTGGGACGGTGGGAGACCCAGTACTTC,CASSPPSVGRWETQYF
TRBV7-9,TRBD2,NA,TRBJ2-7,TGTGCCAGCAGCTTAGGGGAGGGAGGCGAGCAGTACTTC,CASSLGEGGEQYF
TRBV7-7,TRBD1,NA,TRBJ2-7,TGTGCCAGCAGCTATCGACAGGGTGACTACGAGCAGTACTTC,CASSYRQGDYEQYF
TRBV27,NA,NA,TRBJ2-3,TGTGCCAGCAGTCCCCGGACTACAGATACGCAGTATTTT,CASSPRTTDTQYF